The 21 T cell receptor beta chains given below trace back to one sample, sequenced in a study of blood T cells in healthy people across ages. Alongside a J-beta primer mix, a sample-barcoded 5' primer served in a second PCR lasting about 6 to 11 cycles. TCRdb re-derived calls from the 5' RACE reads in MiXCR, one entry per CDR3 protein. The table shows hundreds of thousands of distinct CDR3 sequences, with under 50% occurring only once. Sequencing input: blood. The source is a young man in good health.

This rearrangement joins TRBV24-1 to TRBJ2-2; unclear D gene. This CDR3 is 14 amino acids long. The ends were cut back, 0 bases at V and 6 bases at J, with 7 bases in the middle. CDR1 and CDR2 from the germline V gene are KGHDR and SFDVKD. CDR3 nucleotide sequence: TGTGCCACCAGTGATTTGACTGAGGCCGGGGAGCTGTTTTTT. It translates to CATSDLTEAGELFF.

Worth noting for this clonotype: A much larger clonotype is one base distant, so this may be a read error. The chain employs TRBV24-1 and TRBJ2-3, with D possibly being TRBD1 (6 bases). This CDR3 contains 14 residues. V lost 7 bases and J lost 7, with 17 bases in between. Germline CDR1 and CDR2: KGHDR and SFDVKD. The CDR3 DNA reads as TGTGCCACCAGGGACGCAAACAGGGCGAATACGCAGTATTTT. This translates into CATRDANRANTQYF.

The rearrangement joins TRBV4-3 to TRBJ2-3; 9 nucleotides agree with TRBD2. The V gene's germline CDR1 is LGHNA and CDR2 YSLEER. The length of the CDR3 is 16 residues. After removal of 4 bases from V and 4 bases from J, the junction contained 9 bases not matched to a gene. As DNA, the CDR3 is TGCGCCAGCAGCCGGGGTCTAGCGGGGAACGCAGATACGCAGTATTTT. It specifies CASSRGLAGNADTQYF.

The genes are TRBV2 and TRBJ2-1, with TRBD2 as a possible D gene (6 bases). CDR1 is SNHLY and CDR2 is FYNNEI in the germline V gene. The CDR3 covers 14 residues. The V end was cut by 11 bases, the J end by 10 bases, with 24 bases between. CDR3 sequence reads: CASSRDGGVAEQFF. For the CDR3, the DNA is TGTGCCTCGTCAAGGGATGGCGGGGTGGCCGAGCAGTTCTTC.

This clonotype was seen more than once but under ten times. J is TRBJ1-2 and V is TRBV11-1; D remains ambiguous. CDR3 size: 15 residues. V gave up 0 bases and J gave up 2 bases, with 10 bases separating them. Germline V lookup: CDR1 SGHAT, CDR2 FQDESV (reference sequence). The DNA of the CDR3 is TGTGCCAGCAGCTTAGCAGGTGGAGGGAACTATGGCTACACCTTC. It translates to CASSLAGGGNYGYTF.

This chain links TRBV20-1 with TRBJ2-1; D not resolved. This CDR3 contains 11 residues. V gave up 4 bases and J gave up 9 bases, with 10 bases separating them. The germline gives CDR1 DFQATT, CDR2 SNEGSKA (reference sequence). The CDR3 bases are TGCAGTGCTAAGAGCGACGGTGAGCAGTTCTTC. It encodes CSAKSDGEQFF.

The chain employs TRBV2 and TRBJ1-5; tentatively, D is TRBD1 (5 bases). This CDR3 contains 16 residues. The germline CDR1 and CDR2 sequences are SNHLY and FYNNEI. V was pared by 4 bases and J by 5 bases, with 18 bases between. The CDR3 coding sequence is TGTGCCAGCAGTGCCATAGGCAGGGAGTATGATCAGCCCCAGCATTTT. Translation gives CASSAIGREYDQPQHF.

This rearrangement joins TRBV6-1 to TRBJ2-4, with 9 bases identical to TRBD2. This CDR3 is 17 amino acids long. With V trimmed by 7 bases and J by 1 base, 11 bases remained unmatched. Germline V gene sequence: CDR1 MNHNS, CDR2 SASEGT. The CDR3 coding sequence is TGTGCCAGCACCTCGAGCGGGGGGCCCGTGGCCAAAAACATTCAGTACTTC. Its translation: CASTSSGGPVAKNIQYF.

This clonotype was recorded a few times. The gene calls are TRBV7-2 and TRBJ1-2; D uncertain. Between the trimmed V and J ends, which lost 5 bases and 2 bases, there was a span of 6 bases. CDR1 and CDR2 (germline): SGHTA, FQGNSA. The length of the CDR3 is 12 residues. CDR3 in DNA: TGTGCCAGCAGCCACGAGAACTATGGCTACACCTTC. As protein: CASSHENYGYTF.

CDR3 in DNA: TGTGCCAGCAGCCCACAGCGGGGCGATGAGCAGTTCTTC. This codes for CASSPQRGDEQFF. The V gene is TRBV5-6, the J gene TRBJ2-1, with TRBD2 matching 7 bases. This CDR3 is built from 13 residues. V dropped 4 bases and J dropped 8; count of bases not matched to a gene: 6. Germline CDR1 SGHDT, CDR2 YYEEEE.

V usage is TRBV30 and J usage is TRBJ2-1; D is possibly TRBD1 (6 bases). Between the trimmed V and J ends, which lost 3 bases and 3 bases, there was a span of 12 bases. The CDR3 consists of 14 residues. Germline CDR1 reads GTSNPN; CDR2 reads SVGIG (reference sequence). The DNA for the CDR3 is TGTGCCTGGAGCCCGGAGGACAGCTACAATGAGCAGTTCTTC. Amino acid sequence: CAWSPEDSYNEQFF. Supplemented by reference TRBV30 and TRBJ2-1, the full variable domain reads SQTIHQWPATLVQPVGSPLSLECTVEGTSNPNLYWYRQAAGRGLQLLFYSVGIGQISSEVPQNLSASRPQDRQFILSSKKLLLSDSGFYLCAWSPEDSYNEQFFGPGTRLTVL.

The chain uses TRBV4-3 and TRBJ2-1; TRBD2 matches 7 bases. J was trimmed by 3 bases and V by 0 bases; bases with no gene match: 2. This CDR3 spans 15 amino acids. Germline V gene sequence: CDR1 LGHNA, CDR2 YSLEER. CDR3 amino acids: CASSQDPSGYNEQFF. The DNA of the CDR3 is TGCGCCAGCAGCCAAGATCCTAGCGGCTACAATGAGCAGTTCTTC.

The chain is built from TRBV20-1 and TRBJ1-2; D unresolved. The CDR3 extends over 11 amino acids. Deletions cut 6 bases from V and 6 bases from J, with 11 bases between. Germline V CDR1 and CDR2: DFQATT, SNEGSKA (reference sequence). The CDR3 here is CSAEDPNGYTF. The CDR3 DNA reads TGCAGTGCCGAAGACCCTAATGGCTACACCTTC.

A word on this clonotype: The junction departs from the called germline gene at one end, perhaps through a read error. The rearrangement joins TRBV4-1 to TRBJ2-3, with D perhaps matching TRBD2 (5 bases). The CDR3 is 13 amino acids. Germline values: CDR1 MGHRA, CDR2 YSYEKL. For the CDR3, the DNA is TGCGGCAGCAGCCGCGAACTAGGGAATACGCAGTATTTT. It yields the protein CGSSRELGNTQYF.

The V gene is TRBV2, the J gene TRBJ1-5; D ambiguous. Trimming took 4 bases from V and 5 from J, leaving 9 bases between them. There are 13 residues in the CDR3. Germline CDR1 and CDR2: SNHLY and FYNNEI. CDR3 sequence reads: CASSGAGDQPQHF. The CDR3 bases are TGTGCCAGCAGTGGGGCCGGCGATCAGCCCCAGCATTTT.

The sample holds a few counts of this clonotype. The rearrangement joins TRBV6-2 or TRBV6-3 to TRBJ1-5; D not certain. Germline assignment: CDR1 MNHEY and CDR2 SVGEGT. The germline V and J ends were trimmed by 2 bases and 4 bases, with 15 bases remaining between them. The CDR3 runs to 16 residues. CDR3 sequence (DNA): TGTGCCAGCAGTTACCGCGGCCCGGCGGGAAATCAGCCCCAGCATTTT. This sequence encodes CASSYRGPAGNQPQHF.

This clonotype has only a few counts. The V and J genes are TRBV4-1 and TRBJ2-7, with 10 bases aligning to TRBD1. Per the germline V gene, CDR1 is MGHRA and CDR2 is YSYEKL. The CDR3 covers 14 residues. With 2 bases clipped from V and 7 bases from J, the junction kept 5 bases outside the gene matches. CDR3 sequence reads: CASSQRQGAGEQYF. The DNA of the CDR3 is TGCGCCAGCAGCCAAAGACAGGGGGCAGGTGAGCAGTACTTC.

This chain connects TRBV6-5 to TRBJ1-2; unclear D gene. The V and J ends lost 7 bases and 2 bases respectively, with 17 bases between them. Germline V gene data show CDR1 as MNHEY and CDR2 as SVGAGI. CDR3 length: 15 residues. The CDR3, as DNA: TGTGCCAGCACATCCAGGTGGAGAACCAACTATGGCTACACCTTC. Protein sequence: CASTSRWRTNYGYTF.

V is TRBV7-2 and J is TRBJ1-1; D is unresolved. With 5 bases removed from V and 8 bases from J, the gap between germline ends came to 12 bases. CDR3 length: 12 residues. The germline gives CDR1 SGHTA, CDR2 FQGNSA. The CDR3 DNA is TGTGCCAGCAGCCCGGGCCCCCCGGAAGCTTTCTTT. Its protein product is CASSPGPPEAFF. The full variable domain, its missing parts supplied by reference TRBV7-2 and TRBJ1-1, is GAGVSQSPSNKVTEKGKDVELRCDPISGHTALYWYRQSLGQGLEFLIYFQGNSAPDKSGLPSDRFSAERTGGSVSTLTIQRTQQEDSAVYLCASSPGPPEAFFGQGTRLTVV.

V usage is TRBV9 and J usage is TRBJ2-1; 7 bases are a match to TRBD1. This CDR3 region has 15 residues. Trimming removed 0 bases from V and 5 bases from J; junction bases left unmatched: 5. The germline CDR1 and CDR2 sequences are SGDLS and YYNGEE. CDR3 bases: TGTGCCAGCAGCGTAGAGGGGGCATATCACAATGAGCAGTTCTTC. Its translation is CASSVEGAYHNEQFF.

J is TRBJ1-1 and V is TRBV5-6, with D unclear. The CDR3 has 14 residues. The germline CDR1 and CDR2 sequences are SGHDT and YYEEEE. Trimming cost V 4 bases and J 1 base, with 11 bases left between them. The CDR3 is CASSPGRWNTEAFF. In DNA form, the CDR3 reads TGTGCCAGCAGCCCGGGTAGGTGGAACACTGAAGCTTTCTTT.